The clone carrying this T cell receptor beta chain was seen once. Its antigen is not identified. This sample stems from a study of CD8+ T cells in alopecia areata. On the study more broadly: Disease severity was quantified as SALT score of affected scalp area. Study-wide results and caveats: Tofacitinib significantly lowered scalp clonality and expanded CD8+ clones among the top 100. Persistence during tofacitinib was seen for many expanded lesional clones in scalp and blood. It was lesional scalp, especially alopecia totalis/universalis, that showed higher clonality than normal scalp.

The CDR3 has 14 residues. The germline V and J ends were trimmed by 3 bases and 7 bases, with 17 bases remaining between them. Germline V lookup: CDR1 SGHNT, CDR2 YYREEE (reference sequence). Extracted RNA was reverse transcribed, and the resulting cDNA served as sequencing template. Some clones are missing from TCRdb's copy, which holds only in-frame ones; the method was immunoSEQ multiplex PCR. Altogether approximately 300,000 clones are present, more than 45% being singletons, with the ten largest covering more than 1.5%. Treatment of the sample: oral pan-JAK inhibitor, 5-10 mg twice daily. The source was CD4+ T cells sorted from blood, collected at week 24, from a patient treated with tofacitinib. The rearrangement joins TRBV5-4 to TRBJ2-7; D is possibly TRBD1 (6 bases). The clonotype comes from a human donor with alopecia areata. As DNA, the CDR3 is TGTGCCAGCAGCTCTCAGGGGAACGTTCAGGAGCAGTACTTC. This codes for CASSSQGNVQEQYF.